This T cell receptor beta chain was sequenced in a study of OX40 agonist ivuxolimab in advanced cancers. The method was immunoSEQ multiplex PCR; TCRdb's version includes in-frame clones alone and lacks a portion of them. The sample lists 67,000 or so clones; 88% were seen once. This CDR3 is built from 13 residues. The germline CDR1 and CDR2 sequences are GTSNPN and SVGIG (reference sequence). V lost 3 bases to trimming and J lost 5 bases, with 12 bases between them. This chain links TRBV30 with TRBJ2-3; D perhaps matches TRBD2 (6 bases). The source is an adult with an advanced solid tumor such as melanoma, head and neck, liver or kidney cancer. This material consisted of CD4+ or CD8+ T cells sorted from blood, taken in a trial of the OX40 agonist ivuxolimab. The CDR3 sequence is CAWSTGVQDTQYF. CDR3 bases: TGTGCCTGGAGCACGGGGGTGCAAGATACGCAGTATTTT.